This TCR beta chain was documented in a study of T cells in Graves' hyperthyroidism and ophthalmopathy. The study left out patients who had uncontrolled infection, other autoimmune disease, pregnancy or lactation. Template material for amplifying TCR beta CDR3 regions consisted of RNA transcripts. The study used the HTBI primer set for a first-round RT-PCR of the TCR CDR3. TCRdb fed the multiplex PCR reads into MiXCR, producing one record per CDR3 protein. The table has approximately 560,000 distinct CDR3 sequences, about 45% seen once. Germline values: CDR1 ENHRY, CDR2 SYGVKD. The CDR3 is 14 amino acids. V was trimmed by 1 base and J by 2 bases, leaving 8 bases between them.

The gene calls are TRBV10-3 and TRBJ1-2; TRBD1 might be the D (6 bases). The sequenced sample consisted of peripheral blood or thyroid tissue (not recorded which). This TCR derives from a woman younger than 30 with Graves' hyperthyroidism. The CDR3, as DNA: TGTGCCATCAGTGAGTTACAGGGCAACTATGGCTACACCTTC. Translating it yields CAISELQGNYGYTF.